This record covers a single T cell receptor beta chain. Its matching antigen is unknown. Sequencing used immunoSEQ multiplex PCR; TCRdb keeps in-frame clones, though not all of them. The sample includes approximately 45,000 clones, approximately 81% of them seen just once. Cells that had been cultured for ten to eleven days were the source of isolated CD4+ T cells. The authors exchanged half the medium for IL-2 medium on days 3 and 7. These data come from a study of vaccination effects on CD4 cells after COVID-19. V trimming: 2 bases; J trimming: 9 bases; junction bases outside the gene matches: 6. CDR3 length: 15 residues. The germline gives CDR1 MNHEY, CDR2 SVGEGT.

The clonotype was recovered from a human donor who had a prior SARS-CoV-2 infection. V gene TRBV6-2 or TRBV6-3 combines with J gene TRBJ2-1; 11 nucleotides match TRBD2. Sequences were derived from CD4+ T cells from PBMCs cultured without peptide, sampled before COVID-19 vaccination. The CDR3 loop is CASSYALAGVVEQFF. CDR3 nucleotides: TGTGCCAGCAGTTACGCACTAGCGGGGGTGGTTGAGCAGTTCTTC.